This TCR beta chain came from a study of cytomegalovirus exposure and HLA in healthy donors. About this clone: As yet, its antigen is unknown.

Researchers ran the PCR with 60 Vbeta and 13 Jbeta primers. This table comes from immunoSEQ multiplex PCR, and its TCRdb copy is limited to in-frame clones, with some not included. Of about 170,000 clones listed, 79% are singletons. This CDR3 contains 15 residues. Looked up from germline, CDR1 is SGHRS and CDR2 is YFSETQ. V lost 4 bases to trimming and J lost 6 bases; unmatched junction nucleotides: 10. General study results and limits: It was confirmed in vitro that three of the CMV-associated chains were specific for CMV antigens.

The source is a woman aged 45-65 years in good health and CMV-seronegative. The rearrangement joins TRBV5-1 to TRBJ1-1; 9 bases match TRBD1. Sequencing was done on a sample of PBMCs. The CDR3 region is CASSRSGQGVPEAFF. CDR3 bases: TGCGCCAGCAGCCGATCGGGACAGGGCGTCCCTGAAGCTTTCTTT.